This entry lists 28 T cell receptor beta chains sequenced from one sample in a study of cytomegalovirus exposure and HLA in healthy donors. Vbeta (60) and Jbeta (13) primers were used in the PCR. Using immunoSEQ multiplex PCR, the repertoire was profiled, and TCRdb retains in-frame clones only, with some absent. The table has 90,000 to 150,000 clones, roughly 82% seen once. Material for sequencing was PBMCs. These receptors were collected from a woman in her 40s in good health and CMV-seropositive.

The chain has TRBV30 and TRBJ1-1, with D maybe TRBD1 (5 bases). The length of the CDR3 is 16 residues. V lost 3 bases, J lost 2 bases, and 19 bases lay in between. Germline V gene sequence: CDR1 GTSNPN, CDR2 SVGIG (reference sequence). The DNA for the CDR3 is TGTGCCTGGAGCCCCCCACCCCCGACAGAAAACACTGAAGCTTTCTTT. As protein: CAWSPPPPTENTEAFF.

This clone was observed a single time. This chain links TRBV19 with TRBJ1-5; 7 nucleotides agree with TRBD1. The CDR3 is made up of 15 amino acids. CDR1 and CDR2 (germline): LNHDA, SQIVND (reference sequence). V shed 3 bases and J 4 bases; nucleotides not matched to a gene: 6. The CDR3, as DNA: TGTGCCAGTAGTATCACGGGACAGTATAATCAGCCCCAGCATTTT. Translated, it gives CASSITGQYNQPQHF.

This clone appeared once. The chain links TRBV2 to TRBJ1-5; 8 nucleotides line up with TRBD1. The CDR3 has 15 residues. The germline CDR1 and CDR2 sequences are SNHLY and FYNNEI. V dropped 8 bases and J dropped 6; count of bases not matched to a gene: 12. CDR3 residues: CASGQSRGQGQPQHF. CDR3 nucleotides: TGTGCCAGCGGACAAAGCAGGGGGCAGGGTCAGCCCCAGCATTTT.

The chain recombines TRBV5-3 with TRBJ2-7; D is possibly TRBD1 (6 bases). TRBV5-3 is reported as an ORF; its role is uncertain. V was trimmed by 6 bases and J by 1 base, leaving 23 bases between them. The CDR3 extends over 17 amino acids. The DNA of the CDR3 is TGTGCCAGAATCCTTGGACAGAATCCAAACAAATCCTACGAGCAGTACTTC. Translating gives CARILGQNPNKSYEQYF.

CDR3: CASSLSGGNYGYTF. The CDR3 nucleotides are TGCGCCAGCAGCTTGTCAGGGGGCAACTATGGCTACACCTTC. This chain connects TRBV5-1 to TRBJ1-2, with 8 bases aligning to TRBD1. Germline CDR1 SGHRS, CDR2 YFSETQ. The CDR3 has 14 amino acids. The J segment lost 2 bases and the V segment lost 1 base, leaving 1 base of the junction unmatched.

The rearrangement links TRBV19 to TRBJ1-2; D is perhaps TRBD1 (5 bases). Germline CDR1 reads LNHDA; CDR2 reads SQIVND (reference sequence). Trimming shortened V by 1 base and J by 3 bases, and 12 bases separated the two germline ends. The CDR3 has 15 residues. For the CDR3, the DNA is TGTGCCAGTAGTATAGCCCAGGGCTATGACTATGGCTACACCTTC. Translation gives CASSIAQGYDYGYTF.

The rearrangement links TRBV29-1 to TRBJ2-7; TRBD1 agrees at 11 bases. The CDR3 runs to 13 residues. Germline-derived CDR1 and CDR2 are SQVTM and ANQGSEA. The ends lost 5 bases at V and 6 bases at J; junction bases unmatched: 6. The CDR3 sequence: CSVTPGQGGEQYF. Here the CDR3 DNA reads TGCAGCGTTACACCGGGACAGGGGGGCGAGCAGTACTTC.

The J gene is TRBJ1-2, the V gene TRBV5-1, with a possible D match to TRBD1 (5 bases). The CDR3 length is 14 residues. In germline, CDR1 is SGHRS, CDR2 YFSETQ. Trimming removed 1 base from V and 3 bases from J, with 10 bases in between. The DNA for the CDR3 is TGCGCCAGCAGCTTGTCCGGGGGAGACTATGGCTACACCTTC. Encoded protein: CASSLSGGDYGYTF.

The J gene is TRBJ2-7, the V gene TRBV27; 7 nucleotides align to TRBD1. This CDR3 has 16 residues. V dropped 5 bases and J dropped 0; count of bases not matched to a gene: 10. The V gene's germline CDR1 is MNHEY and CDR2 SMNVEV (reference sequence). Written as DNA, the CDR3 is TGTGCCAGCAGTGCACTTACAGGGGTCAGCTCCTACGAGCAGTACTTC. Translation: CASSALTGVSSYEQYF.

CDR3 residues: CASSFPTGDSMNTEAFF. CDR3 DNA: TGTGCCAGCAGCTTTCCCACAGGGGATAGCATGAACACTGAAGCTTTCTTT. The chain combines TRBV7-8 with TRBJ1-1; 7 bases fit TRBD1. The CDR3 runs to 17 residues. The germline V gene encodes CDR1 SGHVS and CDR2 FQNEAQ. V lost 3 bases to trimming and J lost 0 bases; unmatched junction nucleotides: 10.

This chain joins TRBV14 and TRBJ1-2; no clear D gene. This CDR3 region has 15 residues. The germline V and J ends were trimmed by 1 base and 3 bases, with 12 bases remaining between them. CDR1 is SGHDN and CDR2 is FVKESK in the germline V gene. The DNA for the CDR3 is TGTGCCAGCAGCCAAGCGCAAGGCAGGTACTATGGCTACACCTTC. It yields the protein CASSQAQGRYYGYTF.

The rearrangement joins TRBV7-9 to TRBJ1-2, with 8 bases identical to TRBD1. The CDR3 length is 14 residues. In germline, CDR1 is SEHNR, CDR2 FQNEAQ (reference sequence). J gave up 4 bases and V 5 bases, and 6 bases lay outside the gene matches. CDR3 sequence reads: CASSPGTGSYGYTF. CDR3 coding DNA: TGTGCCAGCAGCCCCGGGACAGGAAGCTATGGCTACACCTTC. The variable domain in full, completed from reference TRBV7-9 and TRBJ1-2, reads DTGVSQNPRHKITKRGQNVTFRCDPISEHNRLYWYRQTLGQGPEFLTYFQNEAQLEKSRLLSDRFSAERPKGSFSTLEIQRTEQGDSAMYLCASSPGTGSYGYTFGSGTRLTVV.

The J gene is TRBJ2-7, the V gene TRBV6-5, with 8 bases fitting TRBD2. The CDR3 contains 16 residues. Germline CDR1 and CDR2: MNHEY and SVGAGI. After removal of 1 base from V and 5 bases from J, the junction contained 10 bases not matched to a gene. This chain's CDR3 is CASSYYSGTRGNEQYF. DNA for the CDR3: TGTGCCAGCAGTTACTACAGCGGGACTAGAGGCAACGAGCAGTACTTC.

This chain connects TRBV28 to TRBJ2-3, with D perhaps matching TRBD2 (6 bases). Trimming took off 8 bases at V and 2 bases at J, with 11 bases between the two ends. This CDR3 is built from 13 residues. The germline gives CDR1 MDHEN, CDR2 SYDVKM. The CDR3 is CASLGLLTDTQYF. CDR3 coding DNA: TGTGCCAGCCTGGGACTCCTCACAGATACGCAGTATTTT.

A few counts support this clone. The chain has TRBV7-9 and TRBJ1-4; 8 bases map to TRBD1. The CDR3 has 17 amino acids. In germline, CDR1 is SEHNR, CDR2 FQNEAQ (reference sequence). Losses at the gene ends were 4 bases for V and 0 bases for J; bases not matched to a gene: 7. The CDR3 reads CASSSGSTGATNEKLFF. The DNA for the CDR3 is TGTGCCAGCAGCTCCGGTTCGACAGGGGCAACTAATGAAAAACTGTTTTTT.

The rearrangement links TRBV7-9 to TRBJ1-5, with D perhaps TRBD1 (6 bases). From germline, CDR1 is SEHNR and CDR2 FQNEAQ (reference sequence). Trimming left V 5 bases short and J 2 bases short, with 13 bases between. CDR3 length equals 15 residues. The CDR3 DNA is TGTGCCAGCAGCCTAGGGGGGCATGGCAATCAGCCCCAGCATTTT. The encoded protein is CASSLGGHGNQPQHF.

The V and J genes are TRBV6-5 and TRBJ1-1; D is perhaps TRBD1 (6 bases). From germline, CDR1 is MNHEY and CDR2 SVGAGI. Trimming pared 2 bases from V and 4 bases from J, leaving 8 bases between. The CDR3 loop spans 13 amino acids. The CDR3 loop is CASSYTGRTEAFF. CDR3 nucleotides: TGTGCCAGCAGTTACACAGGGCGCACTGAAGCTTTCTTT.

V is TRBV5-6 and J is TRBJ2-1; 7 nucleotides match TRBD2. V dropped 2 bases and J dropped 10; count of bases not matched to a gene: 15. CDR1 is SGHDT and CDR2 is YYEEEE in the germline V gene. The CDR3 runs 16 residues. In DNA form, the CDR3 reads TGTGCCAGCAGCTTTGGTGGGGGGGACCGAATGACCGAGCAGTTCTTC. Translating gives CASSFGGGDRMTEQFF.

The chain employs TRBV7-2 and TRBJ1-3; 7 positions agree with TRBD1. V trimming: 2 bases; J trimming: 3 bases; junction bases outside the gene matches: 7. Germline V gene data show CDR1 as SGHTA and CDR2 as FQGNSA. CDR3 size: 16 residues. The CDR3 loop is CASSLTPGQSGNTIYF. The CDR3 bases are TGTGCCAGCAGCTTAACCCCGGGACAGAGTGGAAACACCATATATTTT.

The rearrangement uses TRBV11-2 and TRBJ2-7, with 7 bases identical to TRBD2. The CDR3 length is 17 residues. V gave up 5 bases and J gave up 1 base; unmatched junction bases: 14. CDR1 and CDR2 from the germline V gene are SGHAT and FQNNGV. Here the CDR3 DNA reads TGTGCCAGCAGCCAAGCTCTGACTAGCTTAGAATCCTACGAGCAGTACTTC. This translates into CASSQALTSLESYEQYF.

V gene TRBV21-1 combines with J gene TRBJ1-5; whether TRBD1, the table's D call, matches the DNA was not checked. TRBV21-1 is listed as a pseudogene. The CDR3 contains 14 residues. The CDR3 region is CASSKGQGNQPQHF. The CDR3 DNA reads as TGTGCCAGCAGCAAAGGACAGGGCAATCAGCCCCAGCATTTT.

The chain recombines TRBV7-9 with TRBJ1-5, with D possibly matching TRBD1 (6 bases). The CDR3 is 13 residues long. The germline V gene encodes CDR1 SEHNR and CDR2 FQNEAQ (reference sequence). Deletions cut 7 bases from V and 7 bases from J, with 14 bases between. This CDR3 reads CASTEGGVQPQHF. Written as DNA, the CDR3 is TGTGCCAGCACGGAAGGGGGGGTACAGCCCCAGCATTTT.

V usage is TRBV5-4 and J usage is TRBJ2-2; 8 nucleotides agree with TRBD1. V was clipped by 2 bases and J by 5 bases; unmatched bases: 8. In germline, CDR1 is SGHNT, CDR2 YYREEE (reference sequence). The CDR3 runs to 16 residues. The CDR3 bases are TGTGCCAGCAGCTTCTGGACAGGGCGGCAGACCGGGGAGCTGTTTTTT. Residues: CASSFWTGRQTGELFF.

The CDR3 DNA reads as TGCAGCGTTGACCAGGGGACCCAGCGAGCCTACGAGCAGTACTTC. It encodes CSVDQGTQRAYEQYF. J is TRBJ2-7 and V is TRBV29-1, with D possibly being TRBD1 (6 bases). The CDR3 has 15 amino acids. V lost 3 bases and J 2 bases, leaving 17 bases between the germline ends. From germline, CDR1 is SQVTM and CDR2 ANQGSEA.

V is TRBV6-5 and J is TRBJ1-5; no clear D gene. CDR3 length: 15 amino acids. Trimming cost V 6 bases and J 7 bases, with 19 bases left between them. The germline CDR1 and CDR2 sequences are MNHEY and SVGAGI. CDR3 protein: CASSTPREGGQPQHF. The CDR3 DNA sequence: TGTGCCAGCAGCACCCCGCGGGAGGGCGGCCAGCCCCAGCATTTT.

This chain connects TRBV6-1 to TRBJ1-3; D is unresolved. Germline V gene sequence: CDR1 MNHNS, CDR2 SASEGT. There are 16 residues in the CDR3. V was clipped by 0 bases and J by 3 bases, with 12 bases between them. The CDR3 DNA sequence: TGTGCCAGCAGTGAAGCGCACGGACTGGGTGGAAACACCATATATTTT. This encodes CASSEAHGLGGNTIYF.

The chain couples TRBV28 to TRBJ1-3; 8 nucleotides align to TRBD1. From germline, CDR1 is MDHEN and CDR2 SYDVKM. The CDR3 is 14 amino acids. Trimming cost V 5 bases and J 4 bases; bases outside gene matches: 4. The CDR3 sequence is CASSPQGAGNTIYF. For the CDR3, the DNA is TGTGCCAGCAGTCCTCAGGGGGCGGGAAACACCATATATTTT.

The J gene is TRBJ2-1, the V gene TRBV2, with D perhaps matching TRBD1 (6 bases). The ends were cut back, 7 bases at V and 1 base at J, with 14 bases in the middle. The germline V gene encodes CDR1 SNHLY and CDR2 FYNNEI. This CDR3 is built from 15 residues. This CDR3 reads CASTPSQGSYNEQFF. CDR3 nucleotides: TGTGCCAGCACACCTTCACAGGGTTCCTACAATGAGCAGTTCTTC. Full variable domain (remainder filled in from reference TRBV2 and TRBJ2-1): EPEVTQTPSHQVTQMGQEVILRCVPISNHLYFYWYRQILGQKVEFLVSFYNNEISEKSEIFDDQFSVERPDGSNFTLKIRSTKLEDSAMYFCASTPSQGSYNEQFFGPGTRLTVL.